This T cell receptor beta chain was obtained from a study of blood T cell repertoires in COVID-19. The age range of participants was about 18 to 90 years, with residence in about two dozen US areas. Cohort allocation depended upon clinical history that participants reported. This CDR3 is built from 15 residues. Trimming took off 0 bases at V and 0 bases at J, with 6 bases between the two ends. Germline-derived CDR1 and CDR2 are SGHRS and YFSETQ. In the source study's methods: By means of reference gene primer amplification, nucleated cell counts were estimated. Only in-frame clones appear in the TCRdb table, and some are missing; sequencing was by immunoSEQ multiplex PCR. The D gene and trimming were derived from the DNA, and the V and J assignments and clone size from that table. The data contain about 400,000 clones, 70% to 90% of them singletons.

Sequenced material: PBMCs or T cells enriched from blood (not recorded which). The rearrangement links TRBV5-1 to TRBJ2-2; D not resolved. The sequence was obtained from a woman between 40 and 55 years old with acute COVID-19. In DNA, the CDR3 is TGCGCCAGCAGCTTGGGTCCAGCGAACACCGGGGAGCTGTTTTTT. Translation gives CASSLGPANTGELFF.